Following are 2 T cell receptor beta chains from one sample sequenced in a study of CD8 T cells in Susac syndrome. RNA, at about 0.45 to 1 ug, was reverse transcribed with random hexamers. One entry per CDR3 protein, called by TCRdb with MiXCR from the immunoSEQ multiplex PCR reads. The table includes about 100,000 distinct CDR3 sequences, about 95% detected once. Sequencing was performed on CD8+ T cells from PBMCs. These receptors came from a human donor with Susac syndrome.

CDR3 nucleotide sequence: TGTGCCAGCAGTCCGGTCGGGGGTAGTGGCTACACCTTC. Its protein is CASSPVGGSGYTF. The rearrangement links TRBV6-5 to TRBJ1-2; D might be TRBD1 (5 bases). Germline V gene data show CDR1 as MNHEY and CDR2 as SVGAGI. Between the trimmed V and J ends, which lost 5 bases and 7 bases, there was a span of 14 bases. The CDR3 loop spans 13 amino acids.

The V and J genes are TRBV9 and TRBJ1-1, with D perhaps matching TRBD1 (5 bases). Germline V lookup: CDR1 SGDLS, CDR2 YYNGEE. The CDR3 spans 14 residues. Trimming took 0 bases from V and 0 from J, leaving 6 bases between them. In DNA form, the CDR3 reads TGTGCCAGCAGCGTAGGGACAATGAACACTGAAGCTTTCTTT. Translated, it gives CASSVGTMNTEAFF. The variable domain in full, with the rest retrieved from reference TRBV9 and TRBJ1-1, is DSGVTQTPKHLITATGQRVTLRCSPRSGDLSVYWYQQSLDQGLQFLIQYYNGEERAKGNILERFSAQQFPDLHSELNLSSLELGDSALYFCASSVGTMNTEAFFGQGTRLTVV.